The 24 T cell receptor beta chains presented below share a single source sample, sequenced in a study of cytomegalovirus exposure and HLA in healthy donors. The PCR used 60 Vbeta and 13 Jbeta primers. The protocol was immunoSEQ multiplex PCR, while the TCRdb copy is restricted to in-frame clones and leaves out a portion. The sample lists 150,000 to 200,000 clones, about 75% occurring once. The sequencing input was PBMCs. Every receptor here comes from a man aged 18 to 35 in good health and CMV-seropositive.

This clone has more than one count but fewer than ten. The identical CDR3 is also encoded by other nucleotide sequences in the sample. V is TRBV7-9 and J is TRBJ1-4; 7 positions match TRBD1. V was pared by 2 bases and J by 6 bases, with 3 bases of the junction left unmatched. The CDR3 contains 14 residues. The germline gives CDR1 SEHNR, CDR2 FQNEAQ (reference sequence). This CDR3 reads CASSLTGVDEKLFF. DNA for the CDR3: TGTGCCAGCAGCTTAACAGGGGTTGATGAAAAACTGTTTTTT.

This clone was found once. CDR3 protein: CASRDREASTEAFF. The CDR3 nucleotides read TGTGCCAGCAGGGACAGGGAAGCGTCCACTGAAGCTTTCTTT. The chain combines TRBV2 with TRBJ1-1; TRBD1 matches at 8 bases. Trimming removed 6 bases from V and 4 bases from J; junction bases left unmatched: 7. Germline CDR1 is SNHLY and CDR2 is FYNNEI. The CDR3 runs 14 residues.

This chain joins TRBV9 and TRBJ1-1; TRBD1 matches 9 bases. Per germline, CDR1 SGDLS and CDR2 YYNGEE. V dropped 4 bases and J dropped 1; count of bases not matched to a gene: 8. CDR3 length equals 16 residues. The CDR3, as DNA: TGTGCCAGCAGCCCCGGACAGGGGAGGGCGAACACTGAAGCTTTCTTT. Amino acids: CASSPGQGRANTEAFF.

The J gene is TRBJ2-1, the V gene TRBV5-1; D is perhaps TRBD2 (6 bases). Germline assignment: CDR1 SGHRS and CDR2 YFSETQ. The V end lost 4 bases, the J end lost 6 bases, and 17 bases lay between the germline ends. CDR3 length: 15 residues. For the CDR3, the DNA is TGCGCCAGCAGCCCCTTCGGGGGAGACTCCAATGAGCAGTTCTTC. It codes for CASSPFGGDSNEQFF.

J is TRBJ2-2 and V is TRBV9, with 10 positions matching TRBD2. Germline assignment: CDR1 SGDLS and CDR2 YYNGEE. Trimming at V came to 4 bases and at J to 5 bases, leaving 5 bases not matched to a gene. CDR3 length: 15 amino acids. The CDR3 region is CASSPTTSGTGELFF. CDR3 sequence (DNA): TGTGCCAGCAGCCCCACGACTAGCGGGACCGGGGAGCTGTTTTTT.

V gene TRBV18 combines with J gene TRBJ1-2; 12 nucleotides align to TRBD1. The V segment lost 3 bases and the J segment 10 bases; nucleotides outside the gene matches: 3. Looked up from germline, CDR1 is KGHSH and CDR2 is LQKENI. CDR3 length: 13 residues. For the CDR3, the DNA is TGTGCCAGCTCACCGGGACAGGGGGCGAACTACACCTTC. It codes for CASSPGQGANYTF.

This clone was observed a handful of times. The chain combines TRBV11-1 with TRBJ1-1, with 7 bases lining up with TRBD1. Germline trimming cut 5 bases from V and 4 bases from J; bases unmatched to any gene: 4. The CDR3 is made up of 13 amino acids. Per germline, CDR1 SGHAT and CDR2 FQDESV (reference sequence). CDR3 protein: CASSRDRRTEAFF. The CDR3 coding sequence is TGTGCCAGCAGCCGGGACAGACGCACTGAAGCTTTCTTT.

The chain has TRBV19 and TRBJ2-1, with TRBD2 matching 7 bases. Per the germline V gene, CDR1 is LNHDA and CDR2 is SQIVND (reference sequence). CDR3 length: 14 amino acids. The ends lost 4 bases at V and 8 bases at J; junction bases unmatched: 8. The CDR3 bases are TGTGCCAGTAGTACCGGGGACTATATTGATGAGCAGTTCTTC. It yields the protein CASSTGDYIDEQFF.

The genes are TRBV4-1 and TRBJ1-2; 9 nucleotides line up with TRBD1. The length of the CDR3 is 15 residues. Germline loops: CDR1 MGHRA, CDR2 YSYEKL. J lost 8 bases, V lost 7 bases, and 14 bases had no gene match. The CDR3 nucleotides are TGCGCCAGCACCCCATCACAGGGGGCGCTCATCGGCTACACCTTC. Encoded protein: CASTPSQGALIGYTF.

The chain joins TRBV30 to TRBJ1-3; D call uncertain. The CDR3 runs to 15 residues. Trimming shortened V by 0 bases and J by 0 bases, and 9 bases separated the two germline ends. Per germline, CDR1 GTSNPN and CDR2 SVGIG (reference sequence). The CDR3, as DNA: TGTGCCTGGAGTGTAGCGGGGAGCTCTGGAAACACCATATATTTT. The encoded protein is CAWSVAGSSGNTIYF.

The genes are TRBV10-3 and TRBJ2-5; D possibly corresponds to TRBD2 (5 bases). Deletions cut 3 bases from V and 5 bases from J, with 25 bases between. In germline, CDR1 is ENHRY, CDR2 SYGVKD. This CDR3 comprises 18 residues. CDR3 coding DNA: TGTGCCATCAGTGACTCTGGAATATCGGGGTCTCGAGGGGAGACCCAGTACTTC. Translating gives CAISDSGISGSRGETQYF.

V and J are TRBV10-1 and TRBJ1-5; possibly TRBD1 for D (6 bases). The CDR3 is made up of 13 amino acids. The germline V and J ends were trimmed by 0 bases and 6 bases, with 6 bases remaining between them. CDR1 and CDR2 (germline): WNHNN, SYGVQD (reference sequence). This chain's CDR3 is CASSESGAQPQHF. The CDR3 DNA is TGCGCCAGCAGTGAGTCGGGGGCTCAGCCCCAGCATTTT.

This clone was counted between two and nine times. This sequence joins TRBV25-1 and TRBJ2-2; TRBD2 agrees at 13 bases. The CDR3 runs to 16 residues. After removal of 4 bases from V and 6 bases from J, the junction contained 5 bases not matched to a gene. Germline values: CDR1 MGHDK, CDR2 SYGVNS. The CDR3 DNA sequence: TGTGCCAGCAGTGGGACTAGCGGGAGCGGCGCCGGGGAGCTGTTTTTT. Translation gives CASSGTSGSGAGELFF.

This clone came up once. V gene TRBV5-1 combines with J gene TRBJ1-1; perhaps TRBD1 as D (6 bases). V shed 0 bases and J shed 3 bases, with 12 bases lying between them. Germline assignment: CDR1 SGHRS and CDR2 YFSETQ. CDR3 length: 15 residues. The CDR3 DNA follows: TGCGCCAGCAGCTTGGGAAACAGGGTTGACACTGAAGCTTTCTTT. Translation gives CASSLGNRVDTEAFF.

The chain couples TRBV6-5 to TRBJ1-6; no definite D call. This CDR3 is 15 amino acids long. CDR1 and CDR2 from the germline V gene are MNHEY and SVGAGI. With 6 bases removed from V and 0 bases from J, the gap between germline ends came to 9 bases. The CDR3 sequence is CASRRESSYNSPLHF. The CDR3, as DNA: TGTGCCAGCAGAAGAGAGAGCTCCTATAATTCACCCCTCCACTTT.

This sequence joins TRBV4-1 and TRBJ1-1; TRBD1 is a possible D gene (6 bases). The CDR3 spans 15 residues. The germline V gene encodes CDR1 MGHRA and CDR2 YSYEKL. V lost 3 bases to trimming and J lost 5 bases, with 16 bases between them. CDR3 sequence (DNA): TGCGCCAGCAGCCACCCACAGGGTGAATGGACTGAAGCTTTCTTT. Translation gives CASSHPQGEWTEAFF.

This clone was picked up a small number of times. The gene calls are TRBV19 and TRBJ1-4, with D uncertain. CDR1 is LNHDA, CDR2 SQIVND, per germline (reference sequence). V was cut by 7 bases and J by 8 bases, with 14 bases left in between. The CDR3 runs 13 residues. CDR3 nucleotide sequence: TGTGCCAGTATGGGCCCAGATTCGGAAAAACTGTTTTTT. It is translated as CASMGPDSEKLFF.

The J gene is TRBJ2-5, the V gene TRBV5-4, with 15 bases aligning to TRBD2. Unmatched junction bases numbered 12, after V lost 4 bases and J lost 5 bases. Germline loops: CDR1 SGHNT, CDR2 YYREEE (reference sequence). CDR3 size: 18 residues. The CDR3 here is CASSAAYPGLAGGETQYF. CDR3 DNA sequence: TGTGCCAGCAGCGCCGCCTATCCGGGACTAGCGGGGGGTGAGACCCAGTACTTC. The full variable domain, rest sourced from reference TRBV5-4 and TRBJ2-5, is ETGVTQSPTHLIKTRGQQVTLRCSSQSGHNTVSWYQQALGQGPQFIFQYYREEENGRGNFPPRFSGLQFPNYSSELNVNALELDDSALYLCASSAAYPGLAGGETQYFGPGTRLLVL.

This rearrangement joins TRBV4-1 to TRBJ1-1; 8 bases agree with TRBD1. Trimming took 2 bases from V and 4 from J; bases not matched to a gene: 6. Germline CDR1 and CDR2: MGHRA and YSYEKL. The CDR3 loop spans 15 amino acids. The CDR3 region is CASSQHTGGVTEAFF. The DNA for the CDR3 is TGCGCCAGCAGCCAACATACAGGGGGAGTCACTGAAGCTTTCTTT.

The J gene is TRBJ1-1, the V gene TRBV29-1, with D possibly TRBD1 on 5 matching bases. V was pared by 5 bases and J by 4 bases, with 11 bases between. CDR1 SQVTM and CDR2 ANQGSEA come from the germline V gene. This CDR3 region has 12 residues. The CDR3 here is CSVRNQGTEAFF. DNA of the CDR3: TGCAGCGTTCGAAACCAGGGCACTGAAGCTTTCTTT.

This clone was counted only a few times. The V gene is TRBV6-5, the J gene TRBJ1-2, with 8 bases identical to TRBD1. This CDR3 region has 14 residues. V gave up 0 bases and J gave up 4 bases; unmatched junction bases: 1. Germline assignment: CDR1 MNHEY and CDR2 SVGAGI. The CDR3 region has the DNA TGTGCCAGCAGTTACTCGACAGGGGTCTATGGCTACACCTTC. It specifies CASSYSTGVYGYTF.

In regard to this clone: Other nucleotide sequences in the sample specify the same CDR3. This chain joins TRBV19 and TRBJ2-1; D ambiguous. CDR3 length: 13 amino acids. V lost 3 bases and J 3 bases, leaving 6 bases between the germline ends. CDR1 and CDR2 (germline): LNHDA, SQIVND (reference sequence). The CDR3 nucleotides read TGTGCCAGTAGTATTGGCGGCTACAATGAGCAGTTCTTC. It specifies CASSIGGYNEQFF.

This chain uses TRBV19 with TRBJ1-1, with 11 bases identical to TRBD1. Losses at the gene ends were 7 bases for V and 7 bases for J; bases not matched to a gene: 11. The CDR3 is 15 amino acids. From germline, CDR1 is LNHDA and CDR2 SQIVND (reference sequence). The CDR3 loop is CASNGGQGGRGEAFF. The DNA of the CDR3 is TGTGCCAGTAATGGGGGACAGGGGGGCCGAGGTGAAGCTTTCTTT.

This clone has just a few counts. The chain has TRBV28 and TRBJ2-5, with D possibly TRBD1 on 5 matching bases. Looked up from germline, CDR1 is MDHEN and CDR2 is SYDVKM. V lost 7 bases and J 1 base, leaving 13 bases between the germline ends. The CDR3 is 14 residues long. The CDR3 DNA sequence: TGTGCCAGCACATTATCAGGGTTCCAAGAGACCCAGTACTTC. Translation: CASTLSGFQETQYF.